These T cell receptor beta chains were read from a single sample in a study of patients and donors after allogeneic stem cell transplantation. TCRdb re-derived calls from the RT-PCR reads in MiXCR, one entry per CDR3 protein. The table records about 960,000 distinct CDR3 sequences, about a sixth of them present only once. Sequenced: blood, either unsorted or a sorted T cell fraction (not recorded which). These receptors were collected from a human donor who was either an allogeneic HSCT recipient or a stem cell or donor lymphocyte infusion donor (not recorded which). It is not recorded whose cells these are; they may come from a transplant donor. Both conserved end residues are part of each CDR3. The D gene is left open where the match is weak. Only some rows state a clone size, as once, few, many or a class for expanded clones.

D gene,clone size,V gene,J gene,CDR3 DNA,CDR3 protein
-,few,TRBV20-1,TRBJ2-1,TGCAGTGCTCCCGGGCAGGGGTCCGAGCAGTTCTTC,CSAPGQGSEQFF
TRBD2,few,TRBV20-1,TRBJ2-1,TGCAGTGCAAAGCTTCTAGCGGGGGGTTTGAATGAGCAGTTCTTC,CSAKLLAGGLNEQFF
TRBD2,few,TRBV12-3/TRBV12-4,TRBJ2-1,TGTGCCAGCAGCCCGAAAGGGAGCGGGAGTAAATCCTACAATGAGCAGTTCTTC,CASSPKGSGSKSYNEQFF
TRBD2,-,TRBV20-1,TRBJ2-3,TGCAGTCCGTTACTAGCGGGGGGGCCGGATACGCAGTATTTT,CSPLLAGGPDTQYF
TRBD1,-,TRBV2,TRBJ1-2,TGTGCCAGCAGTACTAAGGACAGGGGACGGTATGGCTACACCTTC,CASSTKDRGRYGYTF
-,-,TRBV27,TRBJ2-3,TGTGCCAGCAGTTTAAGGTTCGGGGTGGCAGATACGCAGTATTTT,CASSLRFGVADTQYF
TRBD1,-,TRBV12-3/TRBV12-4,TRBJ2-7,TGTGCCAGCAGTCAGGGCCAGGGGGCCCGCGAGGAGCAGTACTTC,CASSQGQGAREEQYF
-,few,TRBV6-1,TRBJ1-4,TGTGCCAGCAGACGGAATGCACGGATTAATGAAAAACTGTTTTTT,CASRRNARINEKLFF
-,-,TRBV6-5,TRBJ2-3,TGTGCCAGCAGTTACTCTCTGCTCGGGGGAGATACGCAGTATTTT,CASSYSLLGGDTQYF
-,-,TRBV20-1,TRBJ2-1,TGCAGTGCTAGAGATCGGCAGGGAAGTGACAATGAGCAGTTCTTC,CSARDRQGSDNEQFF
-,few,TRBV3-1,TRBJ1-1,TGTGCCAGCAGCAGGGGAGAAAACACTGAAGCTTTCTTT,CASSRGENTEAFF
-,few,TRBV7-9,TRBJ1-5,TGTGCCAGCAGCTTAGCGTCAGGGTTCGCTCAGCCCCAGCATTTT,CASSLASGFAQPQHF
-,many,TRBV12-3/TRBV12-4,TRBJ2-7,TGTGCCAGCAGTTCCTATAGAGGACTGGGCTACGAGCAGTACTTC,CASSSYRGLGYEQYF
-,-,TRBV27,TRBJ1-3,TGTGCCAGCAGTCCCCTCTTCAGGGGAGAGGGAAACACCATATATTTT,CASSPLFRGEGNTIYF
-,once,TRBV11-2,TRBJ1-1,TGTGCCAGCAGCTTGGAAGGGACAACGAACACTGAAGCTTTCTTT,CASSLEGTTNTEAFF
TRBD1,few,TRBV4-1,TRBJ1-1,TGCGCCAGCAGCCGCTTACGGACAGGGTTAGGGACTGAAGCTTTCTTT,CASSRLRTGLGTEAFF
TRBD1,-,TRBV29-1,TRBJ1-1,TGCAGCGTTGAAAGGGCCAGGGGGCGGGACACTGAAGCTTTCTTT,CSVERARGRDTEAFF
-,few,TRBV30,TRBJ2-7,TGTGCCTGGAGTCCTGGGCGAGGGGGAAACCTCTTC,CAWSPGRGGNLF
TRBD1,many,TRBV12-3/TRBV12-4,TRBJ1-1,TGTGCCAGCAGTTTAGGGCCAGGGGGCTTGTACACTGAAGCTTTCTTT,CASSLGPGGLYTEAFF
TRBD1,-,TRBV27,TRBJ2-7,TGTGCCAGCAGGCCCCGGGACAGGACATCCTACGAGCAGTACTTC,CASRPRDRTSYEQYF
-,few,TRBV5-1,TRBJ2-7,TGCGCCAGCAGCGTCACAGGGCTTGGCTACGAGCAGTACTTC,CASSVTGLGYEQYF
-,-,TRBV6-1,TRBJ1-1,TGTGCCAGCAGTGAACAGGGTTTGAACACTGAAGCTTTCTTT,CASSEQGLNTEAFF
TRBD1,-,TRBV29-1,TRBJ1-2,TGCAGCGTTCCTACCCGGGACAGGAGCGGGATCTTC,CSVPTRDRSGIF
-,-,TRBV20-1,TRBJ1-4,TGCAGTGCTACCCGGGCCCTTAATGAAAAACTGTTTTTT,CSATRALNEKLFF
-,-,TRBV19,TRBJ2-2,TGTGCCAGTACCCGGGAGGGGGCTAGCAAGTTTCCCGGGGAGCTGTTTTTT,CASTREGASKFPGELFF
TRBD2,few,TRBV27,TRBJ2-1,TGTGCCAGCAGTTTGCAACTAGCGAATGAGCAGTTCTTC,CASSLQLANEQFF
TRBD1,-,TRBV2,TRBJ1-6,TGTGCCAGCAGTGATATTAGGGACAGGAATTCACCCCTCCACTTT,CASSDIRDRNSPLHF